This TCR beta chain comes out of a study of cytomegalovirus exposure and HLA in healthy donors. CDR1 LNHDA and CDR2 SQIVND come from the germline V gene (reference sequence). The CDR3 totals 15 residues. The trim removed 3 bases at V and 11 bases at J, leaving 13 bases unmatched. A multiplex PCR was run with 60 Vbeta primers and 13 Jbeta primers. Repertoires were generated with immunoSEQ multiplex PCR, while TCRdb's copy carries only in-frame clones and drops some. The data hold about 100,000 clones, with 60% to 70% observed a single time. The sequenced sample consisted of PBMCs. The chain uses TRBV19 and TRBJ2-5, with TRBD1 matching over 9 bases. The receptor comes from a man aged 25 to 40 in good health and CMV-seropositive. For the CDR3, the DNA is TGTGCCAGTAGTATGGGACAGGGCTTAAAGGGGGAGCAGTACTTC. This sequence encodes CASSMGQGLKGEQYF.